These 27 T cell receptor beta chains originate from one sample sequenced in a study of T-cell reconstitution after alpha-beta-depleted transplantation in children. A TCRbeta library incorporating unique molecular identifiers was prepared. TCRdb re-called the PCR reads through MiXCR, storing one row per CDR3 protein. The table records about a million distinct CDR3 sequences, less than 30% of them present only once. The sequenced sample was PBMCs, mostly from graft donor cells, obtained 360 days after TCRalphabeta/CD19-depleted stem cell transplant. The receptor source for this set is a boy in the first two years of life who had a stem cell transplant for SCID, so the T cells may come from the graft donor.

A few counts support this clonotype. The V call is TRBV5-1, the J call TRBJ2-3, with TRBD2 matching 11 bases. Losses at the gene ends were 4 bases for V and 1 base for J; bases not matched to a gene: 5. This CDR3 contains 16 residues. CDR1 and CDR2 from the germline V gene are SGHRS and YFSETQ. The CDR3 region is CASSVTSGARTDTQYF. In DNA, the CDR3 is TGCGCCAGCAGCGTGACTAGCGGGGCGCGCACAGATACGCAGTATTTT.

The chain carries TRBV6-5 and TRBJ1-2; tentative D call: TRBD1 (6 bases). The CDR3 runs to 14 residues. Germline V gene sequence: CDR1 MNHEY, CDR2 SVGAGI. V lost 0 bases, J lost 4 bases, and 9 bases lay in between. CDR3 residues: CASSYSQGPYGYTF. The CDR3 DNA reads as TGTGCCAGCAGTTACTCTCAGGGGCCCTATGGCTACACCTTC.

The genes are TRBV7-8 and TRBJ2-5, with 8 bases matching TRBD1. The ends lost 6 bases at V and 2 bases at J; junction bases unmatched: 11. The CDR3 covers 16 residues. CDR1 is SGHVS, CDR2 FQNEAQ, per germline. The CDR3 loop is CASSLEVRGPQETQYF. CDR3 sequence (DNA): TGTGCCAGCAGTCTAGAGGTCAGGGGGCCGCAAGAGACCCAGTACTTC.

Here the CDR3 DNA reads TGTGCCAGCAGCCCTCGGGAAGGGTTTAATTCACCCCTCCACTTT. It is translated as CASSPREGFNSPLHF. This chain uses TRBV9 with TRBJ1-6, with unresolved D. CDR1 and CDR2 from the germline V gene are SGDLS and YYNGEE. This CDR3 has 15 amino acids. Trimming left V 4 bases short and J 6 bases short, with 14 bases between. Together with reference TRBV9 and TRBJ1-6, the CDR3 gives the full variable domain: DSGVTQTPKHLITATGQRVTLRCSPRSGDLSVYWYQQSLDQGLQFLIQYYNGEERAKGNILERFSAQQFPDLHSELNLSSLELGDSALYFCASSPREGFNSPLHFGNGTRLTVT.

This clonotype was detected only a few times. The chain recombines TRBV12-3 or TRBV12-4 with TRBJ2-1; D is perhaps TRBD2 (6 bases). V lost 5 bases, J lost 0 bases, and 14 bases lay in between. The CDR3 has 16 amino acids. This CDR3 is CASSPGTFRSYNEQFF. In DNA, the CDR3 is TGTGCCAGCAGTCCCGGGACTTTCCGCTCCTACAATGAGCAGTTCTTC.

V gene TRBV4-3 combines with J gene TRBJ2-2; TRBD2 might be the D (6 bases). Germline V lookup: CDR1 LGHNA, CDR2 YSLEER. The CDR3 loop spans 15 amino acids. The V end lost 4 bases, the J end lost 3 bases, and 12 bases lay between the germline ends. The DNA for the CDR3 is TGCGCCAGCAGCCGGGCCGGGGGTTACACCGGGGAGCTGTTTTTT. This codes for CASSRAGGYTGELFF.

The chain links TRBV12-3 or TRBV12-4 to TRBJ1-1; no reliable D call. There are 13 residues in the CDR3. Trimming took 4 bases from V and 1 from J, leaving 7 bases between them. CDR3: CASSSIQNTEAFF. The CDR3 nucleotides read TGTGCCAGCAGTTCTATTCAGAACACTGAAGCTTTCTTT.

The rearrangement joins TRBV7-8 to TRBJ1-2; TRBD1 matches at 10 bases. Looked up from germline, CDR1 is SGHVS and CDR2 is FQNEAQ. J gave up 6 bases and V 5 bases, and 9 bases lay outside the gene matches. The CDR3 loop spans 15 amino acids. CDR3 residues: CASSRDRGLGNGYTF. CDR3 bases: TGTGCCAGCAGCAGAGACAGGGGGCTAGGCAATGGCTACACCTTC.

The chain uses TRBV10-3 and TRBJ2-7; maybe TRBD1 (6 bases). Trimming removed 6 bases from V and 7 bases from J, with 13 bases in between. Looked up from germline, CDR1 is ENHRY and CDR2 is SYGVKD. The CDR3 is 12 residues long. This CDR3 is CAIRSQGGEQYF. DNA for the CDR3: TGTGCCATCAGATCACAGGGTGGGGAGCAGTACTTC.

This clonotype was counted many times. The gene calls are TRBV15 and TRBJ2-7; a weak D match, TRBD1 (7 bases). The CDR3 totals 13 residues. The ends were cut back, 0 bases at V and 6 bases at J, with 9 bases in the middle. Germline V gene sequence: CDR1 LNHNV, CDR2 YYDKDF (reference sequence). CDR3 sequence reads: CATSRDQGGEQYF. The CDR3 DNA sequence: TGTGCCACCAGCAGAGATCAGGGGGGCGAGCAGTACTTC.

The rearrangement joins TRBV12-3 or TRBV12-4 to TRBJ1-2; maybe TRBD1 (6 bases). The length of the CDR3 is 14 residues. V was trimmed by 4 bases and J by 8 bases, leaving 17 bases between them. Written as DNA, the CDR3 is TGTGCCAGCAGTTCAGGACAGCGGGCGAGGGGCTACACCTTC. This encodes CASSSGQRARGYTF.

This clonotype was counted only a few times. The chain joins TRBV24-1 to TRBJ2-2; D gene uncertain. CDR1 is KGHDR, CDR2 SFDVKD, per germline. The CDR3 is 14 residues long. Trimming shortened V by 4 bases and J by 5 bases, and 10 bases separated the two germline ends. In nucleotides, the CDR3 is TGTGCCACCAGTGACCGCCCGAGAACCGGGGAGCTGTTTTTT. This translates into CATSDRPRTGELFF.

The sample holds a few counts of this clonotype. The chain joins TRBV5-1 to TRBJ2-7; TRBD2 might be the D (5 bases). The germline V and J ends were trimmed by 4 bases and 3 bases, with 14 bases remaining between them. This CDR3 region has 14 residues. Looked up from germline, CDR1 is SGHRS and CDR2 is YFSETQ. The CDR3 coding sequence is TGCGCCAGCAGCGTGGTCGCAGAGGGCTACGAGCAGTACTTC. Its protein is CASSVVAEGYEQYF. The full variable domain, completed using reference TRBV5-1 and TRBJ2-7, is KAGVTQTPRYLIKTRGQQVTLSCSPISGHRSVSWYQQTPGQGLQFLFEYFSETQRNKGNFPGRFSGRQFSNSRSEMNVSTLELGDSALYLCASSVVAEGYEQYFGPGTRLTVT.

The V gene is TRBV29-1, the J gene TRBJ2-3; TRBD1 agrees at 9 bases. Trimming at V came to 7 bases and at J to 0 bases, leaving 2 bases not matched to a gene. The germline V gene has CDR1 SQVTM and CDR2 ANQGSEA. This CDR3 is 13 amino acids long. CDR3 protein: CSGDRASTDTQYF. The CDR3 DNA follows: TGCAGCGGGGACAGGGCCAGCACAGATACGCAGTATTTT.

This clonotype was found a few times. CDR3 coding DNA: TGTGCCAGCAGTTACTCAGCCCGGCCAGATACGCAGTATTTT. Amino acids: CASSYSARPDTQYF. The chain recombines TRBV6-5 with TRBJ2-3; D remains ambiguous. Germline-derived CDR1 and CDR2 are MNHEY and SVGAGI. Between the trimmed V and J ends, which lost 0 bases and 4 bases, there was a span of 8 bases. The CDR3 is 14 amino acids.

The J gene is TRBJ2-2, the V gene TRBV28; TRBD2 agrees at 8 bases. This CDR3 comprises 17 residues. V trimming: 3 bases; J trimming: 2 bases; junction bases outside the gene matches: 8. Germline V gene lookup returns CDR1 MDHEN and CDR2 SYDVKM. The DNA for the CDR3 is TGTGCCAGCAGTTTTGGGGCGGGGGGCTCCAACACCGGGGAGCTGTTTTTT. Translation gives CASSFGAGGSNTGELFF.

This clonotype has more than one count but fewer than ten. The CDR3 DNA reads TGTGCCAGCAGTCCCCTGGGCAGAAAGGACTACGAGCAGTACTTC. Translated, it gives CASSPLGRKDYEQYF. V is TRBV2 and J is TRBJ2-7; the D is unclear. The CDR3 is made up of 15 amino acids. Looked up from germline, CDR1 is SNHLY and CDR2 is FYNNEI. Deletions cut 5 bases from V and 3 bases from J, with 17 bases between.

This clonotype showed up just a few times. J is TRBJ2-3 and V is TRBV7-2, with D tentatively TRBD1 or TRBD2 (5 bases each). The V gene lost 5 bases and the J gene lost 2 bases, with 20 bases spanning the gap. CDR1 and CDR2 (germline): SGHTA, FQGNSA. This CDR3 comprises 17 residues. The CDR3 sequence: CASSPWGPSRNTDTQYF. CDR3 nucleotides: TGTGCCAGCAGCCCCTGGGGACCTTCTCGCAACACAGATACGCAGTATTTT.

The chain combines TRBV29-1 with TRBJ1-5; TRBD1 agrees at 7 bases. CDR1 is SQVTM, CDR2 ANQGSEA, per germline. The length of the CDR3 is 14 residues. With V trimmed by 0 bases and J by 8 bases, 7 bases remained unmatched. The CDR3 DNA reads as TGCAGCGTTGAAGAGGAGGGGGCAGGTAAGCCCCAGCATTTT. Translating it yields CSVEEEGAGKPQHF.

The chain recombines TRBV15 with TRBJ1-5, with no clear D. V lost 0 bases to trimming and J lost 3 bases, with 9 bases between them. In germline, CDR1 is LNHNV, CDR2 YYDKDF (reference sequence). This CDR3 is 15 amino acids long. DNA for the CDR3: TGTGCCACCAGCAGAGATAAGGGCTACAATCAGCCCCAGCATTTT. This translates into CATSRDKGYNQPQHF.

The chain joins TRBV2 to TRBJ2-5; TRBD2 aligns across 11 bases. The CDR3 extends over 15 amino acids. The germline CDR1 and CDR2 sequences are SNHLY and FYNNEI. V was pared by 7 bases and J by 1 base, with 5 bases of the junction left unmatched. CDR3 loop: CASNRLAGLQETQYF. DNA of the CDR3: TGTGCCAGCAACCGACTAGCGGGACTCCAAGAGACCCAGTACTTC.

There are a few counts of this clonotype. This chain uses TRBV6-1 with TRBJ2-3; tentative D call: TRBD1 (5 bases). The germline V gene has CDR1 MNHNS and CDR2 SASEGT. The CDR3 sequence is 16 residues long. Trimming removed 5 bases from V and 6 bases from J, with 21 bases in between. The CDR3, as DNA: TGTGCCAGCAGTCCCGATTCAGGGTGGGCTGTGGATACGCAGTATTTT. Translation: CASSPDSGWAVDTQYF.

Only a few counts were recorded for this clonotype. This CDR3 reads CASSPRRSAAEAFF. The CDR3 DNA follows: TGTGCCAGCAGCCCTCGGCGTTCTGCGGCTGAAGCTTTCTTT. The V gene is TRBV6-2 or TRBV6-3, the J gene TRBJ1-1; no firm D call. CDR1 and CDR2 (germline): MNHEY, SVGEGT. Trimming removed 6 bases at V and 6 bases at J, with 17 bases between. The CDR3 contains 14 residues.

This clonotype was seen a handful of times. The genes are TRBV5-1 and TRBJ2-1; TRBD2 agrees at 9 bases. CDR1 SGHRS and CDR2 YFSETQ come from the germline V gene. V lost 4 bases to trimming and J lost 3 bases; unmatched junction nucleotides: 5. CDR3 length: 15 amino acids. The CDR3 nucleotides are TGCGCCAGCAGCCCCGCGACTAGCGGCTACAATGAGCAGTTCTTC. Its protein product is CASSPATSGYNEQFF.

The chain combines TRBV6-5 with TRBJ2-2, with D perhaps TRBD1 (6 bases). Germline V gene data show CDR1 as MNHEY and CDR2 as SVGAGI. Trimming cost V 3 bases and J 8 bases, with 19 bases left between them. This CDR3 region has 16 residues. In DNA form, the CDR3 reads TGTGCCAGCAGTTATACAACAGGGTCCCCGAGGGGGGAGCTGTTTTTT. Translating gives CASSYTTGSPRGELFF.

The rearrangement joins TRBV5-1 to TRBJ2-1, with D maybe TRBD1 (5 bases). From germline, CDR1 is SGHRS and CDR2 YFSETQ. This CDR3 has 17 amino acids. V lost 3 bases, J lost 1 base, and 17 bases lay in between. DNA for the CDR3: TGCGCCAGCAGCTCCCCGGCAGGGCTCGGGTCCTACAATGAGCAGTTCTTC. This encodes CASSSPAGLGSYNEQFF.

This clonotype was seen a handful of times. This chain uses TRBV20-1 with TRBJ2-5; TRBD2 agrees at 9 bases. The length of the CDR3 is 14 residues. Trimming cost V 3 bases and J 1 base; bases outside gene matches: 3. CDR1 is DFQATT and CDR2 is SNEGSKA in the germline V gene (reference sequence). DNA of the CDR3: TGCAGTGCTAGTCTTAGCGGGGGCCAAGAGACCCAGTACTTC. The encoded protein is CSASLSGGQETQYF.